This T cell receptor beta chain derives from a study of response to subunit inactivated influenza vaccine. Notes on the study in general: Each seasonal influenza vaccination recruits few new T cells, the authors suggested.

V lost 1 base and J lost 5; bases outside the gene matches: 4. The germline V gene encodes CDR1 SGHTA and CDR2 FQGNSA. This CDR3 comprises 15 residues. TCRdb analysed the RT-PCR reads with MiXCR anew, one entry per CDR3 protein. The sample holds hundreds of thousands of distinct CDR3 sequences, 6.5% to 8% seen once. Comment on this clonotype: Antigen specificity is unknown.

The specimen comprised PBMCs from blood, sampled 23 to 25 months after vaccination. The genes are TRBV7-2 and TRBJ1-5; 8 positions agree with TRBD1. The clonotype originates from a man aged 45 to 70 who received an inactivated influenza vaccine. In DNA form, the CDR3 reads TGTGCCAGCAGCTTAGTGGCAGGGGGCGATCAGCCCCAGCATTTT. Translation gives CASSLVAGGDQPQHF. The full variable domain, in which reference TRBV7-2 and TRBJ1-5 provide the parts outside the CDR3, is GAGVSQSPSNKVTEKGKDVELRCDPISGHTALYWYRQSLGQGLEFLIYFQGNSAPDKSGLPSDRFSAERTGGSVSTLTIQRTQQEDSAVYLCASSLVAGGDQPQHFGDGTRLSIL.